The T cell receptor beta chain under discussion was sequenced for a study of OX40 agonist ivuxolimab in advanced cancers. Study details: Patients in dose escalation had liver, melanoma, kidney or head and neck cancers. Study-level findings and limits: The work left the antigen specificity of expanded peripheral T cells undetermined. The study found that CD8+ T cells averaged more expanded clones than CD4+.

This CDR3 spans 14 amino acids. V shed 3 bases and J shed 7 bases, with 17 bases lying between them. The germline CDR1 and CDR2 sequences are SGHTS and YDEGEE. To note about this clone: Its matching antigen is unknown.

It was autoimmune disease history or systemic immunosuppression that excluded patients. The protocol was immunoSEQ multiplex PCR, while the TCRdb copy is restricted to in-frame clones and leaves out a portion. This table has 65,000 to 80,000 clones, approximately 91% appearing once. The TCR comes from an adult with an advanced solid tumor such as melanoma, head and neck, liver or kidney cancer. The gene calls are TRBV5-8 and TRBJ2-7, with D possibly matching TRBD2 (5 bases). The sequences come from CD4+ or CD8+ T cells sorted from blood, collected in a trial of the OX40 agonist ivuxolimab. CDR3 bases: TGTGCCAGCAGCTCCGGACTGCCCTCGCGAGAGCAGTACTTC. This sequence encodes CASSSGLPSREQYF.